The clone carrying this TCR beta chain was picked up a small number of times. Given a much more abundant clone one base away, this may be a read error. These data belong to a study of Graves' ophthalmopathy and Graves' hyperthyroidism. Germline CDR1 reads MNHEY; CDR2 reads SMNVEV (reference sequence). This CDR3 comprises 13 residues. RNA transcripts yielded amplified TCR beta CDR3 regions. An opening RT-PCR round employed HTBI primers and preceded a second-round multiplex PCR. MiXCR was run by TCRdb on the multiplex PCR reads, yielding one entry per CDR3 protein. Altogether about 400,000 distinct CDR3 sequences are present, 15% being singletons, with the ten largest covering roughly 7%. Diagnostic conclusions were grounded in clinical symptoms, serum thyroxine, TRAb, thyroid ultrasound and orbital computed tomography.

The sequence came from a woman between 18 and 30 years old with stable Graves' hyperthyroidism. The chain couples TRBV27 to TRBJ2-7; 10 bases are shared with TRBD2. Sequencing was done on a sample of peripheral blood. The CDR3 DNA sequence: TGTGCCAGCAGTCGTGCTAGCGGGGGCGAGCAGTGCTTC. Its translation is CASSRASGGEQCF.